This TCR beta chain was found in a study of blood T cell repertoires in COVID-19. CDR1 is MNHEY, CDR2 SVGEGT, per germline. CDR3 length: 15 residues. V was shortened by 0 bases and J by 4 bases, with 11 bases between the two germline ends. TCRdb's copy holds only in-frame clones and misses some; the assay was immunoSEQ multiplex PCR. The sample has about 160,000 clones, approximately 85% seen once. Input material: peripheral blood. The sequence was collected from a man aged 35-49 years with acute or convalescent COVID-19. The J gene is TRBJ2-3, the V gene TRBV6-2 or TRBV6-3; D remains unclear. The CDR3 protein is CASSYSPGSADTQYF. CDR3 sequence (DNA): TGTGCCAGCAGTTACTCTCCAGGATCAGCAGATACGCAGTATTTT.